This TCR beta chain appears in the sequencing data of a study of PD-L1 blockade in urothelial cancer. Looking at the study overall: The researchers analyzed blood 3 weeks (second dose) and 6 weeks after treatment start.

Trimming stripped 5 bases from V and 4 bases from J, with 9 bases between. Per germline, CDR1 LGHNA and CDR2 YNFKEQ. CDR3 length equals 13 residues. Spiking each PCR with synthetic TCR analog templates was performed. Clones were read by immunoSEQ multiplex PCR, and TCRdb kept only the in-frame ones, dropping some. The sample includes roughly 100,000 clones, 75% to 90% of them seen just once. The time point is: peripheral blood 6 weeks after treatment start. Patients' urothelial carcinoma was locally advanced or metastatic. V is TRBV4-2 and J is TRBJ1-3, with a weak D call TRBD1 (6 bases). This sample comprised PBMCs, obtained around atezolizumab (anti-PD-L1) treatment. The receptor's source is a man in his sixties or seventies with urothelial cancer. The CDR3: CASSLTGGNTIYF. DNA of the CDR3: TGTGCCAGCAGCTTGACAGGAGGAAACACCATATATTTT.